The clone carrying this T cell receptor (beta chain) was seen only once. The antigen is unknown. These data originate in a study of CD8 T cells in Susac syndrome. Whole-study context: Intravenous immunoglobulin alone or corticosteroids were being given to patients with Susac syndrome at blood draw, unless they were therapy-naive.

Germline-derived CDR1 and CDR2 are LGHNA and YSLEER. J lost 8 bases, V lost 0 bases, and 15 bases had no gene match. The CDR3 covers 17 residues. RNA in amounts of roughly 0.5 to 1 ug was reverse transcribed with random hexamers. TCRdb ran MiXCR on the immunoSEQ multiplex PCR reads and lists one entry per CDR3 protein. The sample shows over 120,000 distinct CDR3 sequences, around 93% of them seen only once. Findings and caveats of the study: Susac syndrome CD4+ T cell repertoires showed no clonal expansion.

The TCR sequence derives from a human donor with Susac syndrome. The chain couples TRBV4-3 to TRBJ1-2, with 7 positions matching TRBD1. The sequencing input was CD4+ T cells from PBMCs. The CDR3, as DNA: TGCGCCAGCAGCCAAGATATGGGGGGACAGAGACTTTCAGGCTACACCTTC. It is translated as CASSQDMGGQRLSGYTF.